A few counts support the clone carrying this T cell receptor (beta chain). This record comes from a study of blood T cells in healthy people across ages. With a J-beta primer mix and a sample-barcoded 5' primer, a second PCR ran about 7 to 12 cycles. TCRdb re-analysed the 5' RACE reads in MiXCR, keeping a single row per CDR3 protein. Among roughly 700,000 distinct CDR3 sequences, 32% were seen once, and the ten largest hold about 16%. This sequence originates from a woman older than 75 in good health. Sequencing was performed on blood.

CDR3 DNA sequence: TGTGCCAGCAGCTTAGTAGGAGGGGGGAACTACGAGCAGTACTTC. Its translation is CASSLVGGGNYEQYF. The J gene is TRBJ2-5, the V gene TRBV7-2; D could derive from TRBD1 or TRBD2 (6 bases each). The last part of the DNA fits TRBJ2-7 better; the J call may be wrong. Germline assignment: CDR1 SGHTA and CDR2 FQGNSA. The CDR3 has 15 amino acids.